Listed below are T cell receptor beta chains from one sample, sequenced in a study of T cell responses to AZD1222 COVID-19 vaccine. Data came from immunoSEQ multiplex PCR; TCRdb stores just in-frame clones and leaves some out. Among more than 95,000 clones listed, around nine tenths were seen once. The sample here was peripheral blood, taken on day 0 of AZD1222 vaccination. Receptors originate from an adult in good health. CDR3s include the opening cysteine and the closing phenylalanine or tryptophan. Fields, in order: CDR3 protein, J gene, V gene.

cdr3_aa: CASRTSGNTEAFF; j_call: TRBJ1-1; v_call: TRBV6-5
cdr3_aa: CASSQALGSTEAFF; j_call: TRBJ1-1; v_call: TRBV3-1/TRBV3-2
cdr3_aa: CASSPRGSETQYF; j_call: TRBJ2-5; v_call: TRBV7-2
cdr3_aa: CASSARDRGSYTEAFF; j_call: TRBJ1-1; v_call: TRBV6-1
cdr3_aa: CASSFSVTDSNQPQHF; j_call: TRBJ1-5; v_call: TRBV5-5
cdr3_aa: CAWSRTGLNTGELFF; j_call: TRBJ2-2; v_call: TRBV30
cdr3_aa: CASSQDAGQLFNNEQFF; j_call: TRBJ2-1; v_call: TRBV4-1
cdr3_aa: CASSLGPNQPQHF; j_call: TRBJ1-5; v_call: TRBV11-2
cdr3_aa: CAAGEVSYEQYF; j_call: TRBJ2-7; v_call: TRBV6-5
cdr3_aa: CASSVKGGVDNYGYTF; j_call: TRBJ1-2; v_call: TRBV7-8
cdr3_aa: CASSRQGEPETQYF; j_call: TRBJ2-5; v_call: TRBV5-5
cdr3_aa: CSVGGQRDEKLFF; j_call: TRBJ1-4; v_call: TRBV29-1
cdr3_aa: CASSQESAGTGTNEKLFF; j_call: TRBJ1-4; v_call: TRBV4-3
cdr3_aa: CASSHRTGGKYGNQPQHF; j_call: TRBJ1-5; v_call: TRBV10-1
cdr3_aa: CASSGRTGKVADTQYF; j_call: TRBJ2-3; v_call: TRBV7-9
cdr3_aa: CASSYGTGDTEAFF; j_call: TRBJ1-1; v_call: TRBV6-5
cdr3_aa: CASSLRPRRADTSSYNSPLHF; j_call: TRBJ1-6; v_call: TRBV27
cdr3_aa: CASSLSPQHF; j_call: TRBJ1-5; v_call: TRBV27
cdr3_aa: CAISEGRSNEKLFF; j_call: TRBJ1-4; v_call: TRBV10-3
cdr3_aa: CASSLDDSTYEQYF; j_call: TRBJ2-7; v_call: TRBV7-6
cdr3_aa: CASSLKGDRGARGYTF; j_call: TRBJ1-2; v_call: TRBV2
cdr3_aa: CASMWTVEAFF; j_call: TRBJ1-1; v_call: TRBV2
cdr3_aa: CASSYEGVIGTGELFF; j_call: TRBJ2-2; v_call: TRBV6-5
cdr3_aa: CASSKVGAYEQYF; j_call: TRBJ2-7; v_call: TRBV19
cdr3_aa: CASSPDRFTEAFF; j_call: TRBJ1-1; v_call: TRBV18
cdr3_aa: CATTRPGGGAIDTQYF; j_call: TRBJ2-3; v_call: TRBV6-6
cdr3_aa: CASSVATVINYGYTF; j_call: TRBJ1-2; v_call: TRBV9
cdr3_aa: CASRRTGATEAFF; j_call: TRBJ1-1; v_call: TRBV5-1